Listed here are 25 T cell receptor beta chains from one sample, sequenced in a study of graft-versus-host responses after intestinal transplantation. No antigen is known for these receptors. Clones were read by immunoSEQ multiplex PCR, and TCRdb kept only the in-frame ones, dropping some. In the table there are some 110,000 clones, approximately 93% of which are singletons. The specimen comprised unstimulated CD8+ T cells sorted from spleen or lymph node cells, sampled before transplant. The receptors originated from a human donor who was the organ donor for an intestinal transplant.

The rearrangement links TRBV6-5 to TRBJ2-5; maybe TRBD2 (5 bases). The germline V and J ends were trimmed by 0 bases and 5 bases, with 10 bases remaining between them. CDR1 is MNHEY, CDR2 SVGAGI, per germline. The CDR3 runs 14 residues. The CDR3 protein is CASSYSGVRETQYF. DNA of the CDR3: TGTGCCAGCAGTTACTCCGGGGTCAGGGAGACCCAGTACTTC.

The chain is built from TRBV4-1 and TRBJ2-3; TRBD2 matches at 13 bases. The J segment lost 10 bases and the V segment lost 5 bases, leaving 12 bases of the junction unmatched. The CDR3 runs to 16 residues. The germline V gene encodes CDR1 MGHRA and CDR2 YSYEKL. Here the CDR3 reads CASSYQLAGGLMAQYF. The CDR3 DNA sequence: TGCGCCAGCAGCTACCAACTAGCGGGAGGGCTTATGGCGCAGTATTTT.

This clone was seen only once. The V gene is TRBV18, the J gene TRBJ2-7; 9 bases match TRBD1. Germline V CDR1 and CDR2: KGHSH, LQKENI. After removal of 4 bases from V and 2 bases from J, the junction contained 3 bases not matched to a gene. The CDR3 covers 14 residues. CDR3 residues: CASSLGQGAYEQYF. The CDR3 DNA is TGTGCCAGCTCACTGGGACAGGGCGCCTACGAGCAGTACTTC.

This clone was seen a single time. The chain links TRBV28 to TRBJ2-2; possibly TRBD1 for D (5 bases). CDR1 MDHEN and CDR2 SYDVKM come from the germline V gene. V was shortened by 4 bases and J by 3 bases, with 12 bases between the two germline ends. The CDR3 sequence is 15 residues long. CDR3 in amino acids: CASSYRTLDTGELFF. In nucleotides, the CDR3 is TGTGCCAGCAGTTATAGGACACTGGACACCGGGGAGCTGTTTTTT.

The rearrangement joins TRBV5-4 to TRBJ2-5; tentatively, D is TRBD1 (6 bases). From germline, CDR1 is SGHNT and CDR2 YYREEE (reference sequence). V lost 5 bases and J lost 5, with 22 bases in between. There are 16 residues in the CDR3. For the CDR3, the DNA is TGTGCCAGCAGTCCGAAGCTACAGGGTAGGGAGGAGACCCAGTACTTC. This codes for CASSPKLQGREETQYF.

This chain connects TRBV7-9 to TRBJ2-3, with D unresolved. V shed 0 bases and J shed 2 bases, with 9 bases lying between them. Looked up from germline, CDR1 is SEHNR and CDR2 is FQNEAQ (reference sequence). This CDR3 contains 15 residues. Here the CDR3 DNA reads TGTGCCAGCAGCTTAGCGCCATCTAACACAGATACGCAGTATTTT. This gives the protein CASSLAPSNTDTQYF. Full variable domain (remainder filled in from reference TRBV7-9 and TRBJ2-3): DTGVSQNPRHKITKRGQNVTFRCDPISEHNRLYWYRQTLGQGPEFLTYFQNEAQLEKSRLLSDRFSAERPKGSFSTLEIQRTEQGDSAMYLCASSLAPSNTDTQYFGPGTRLTVL.

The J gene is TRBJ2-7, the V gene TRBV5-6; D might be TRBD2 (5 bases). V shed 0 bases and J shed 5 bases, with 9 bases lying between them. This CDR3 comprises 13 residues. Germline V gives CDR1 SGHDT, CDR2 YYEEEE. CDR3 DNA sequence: TGTGCCAGCAGCTTGGCCGCGGGCGACGAGCAGTACTTC. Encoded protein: CASSLAAGDEQYF.

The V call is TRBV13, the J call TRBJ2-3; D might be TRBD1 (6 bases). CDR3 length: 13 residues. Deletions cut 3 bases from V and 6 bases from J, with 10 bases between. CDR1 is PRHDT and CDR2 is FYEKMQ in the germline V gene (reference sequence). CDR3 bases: TGTGCCAGCAGCTTCACAGGGACCGATACGCAGTATTTT. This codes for CASSFTGTDTQYF. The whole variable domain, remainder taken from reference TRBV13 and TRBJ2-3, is AAGVIQSPRHLIKEKRETATLKCYPIPRHDTVYWYQQGPGQDPQFLISFYEKMQSDKGSIPDRFSAQQFSDYHSELNMSSLELGDSALYFCASSFTGTDTQYFGPGTRLTVL.

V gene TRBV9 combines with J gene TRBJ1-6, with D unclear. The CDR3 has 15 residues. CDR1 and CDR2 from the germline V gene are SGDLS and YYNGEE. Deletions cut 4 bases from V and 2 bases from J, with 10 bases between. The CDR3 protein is CASSLRGAYNSPLHF. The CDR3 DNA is TGTGCCAGCAGCCTCCGCGGGGCCTATAATTCACCCCTCCACTTT.

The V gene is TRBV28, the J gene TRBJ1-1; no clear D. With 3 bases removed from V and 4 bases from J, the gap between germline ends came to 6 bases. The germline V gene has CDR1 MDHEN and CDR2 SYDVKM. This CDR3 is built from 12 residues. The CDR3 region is CASSFLGTEAFF. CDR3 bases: TGTGCCAGCAGTTTTTTGGGCACTGAAGCTTTCTTT.

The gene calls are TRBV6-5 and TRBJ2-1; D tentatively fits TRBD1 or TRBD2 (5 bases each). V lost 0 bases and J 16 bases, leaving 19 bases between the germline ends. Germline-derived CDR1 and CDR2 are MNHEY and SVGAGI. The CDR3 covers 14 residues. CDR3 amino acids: CASSYSVTGTSLFF. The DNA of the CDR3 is TGTGCCAGCAGTTACTCGGTTACCGGGACCTCTCTATTCTTC.

The CDR3 DNA follows: TGCAGCGTTGAAGTTACAGGGGAGATCTACGAGCAGTACTTC. Translating gives CSVEVTGEIYEQYF. V and J are TRBV29-1 and TRBJ2-7; 7 bases are a match to TRBD1. Per germline, CDR1 SQVTM and CDR2 ANQGSEA. The CDR3 is made up of 14 amino acids. Losses at the gene ends were 1 base for V and 3 bases for J; bases not matched to a gene: 6.

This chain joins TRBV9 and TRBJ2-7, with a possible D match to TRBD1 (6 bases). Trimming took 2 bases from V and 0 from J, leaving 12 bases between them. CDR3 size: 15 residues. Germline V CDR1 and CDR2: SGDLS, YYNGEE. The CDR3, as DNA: TGTGCCAGCAGCGTGTCAGGGACATTCTCCTACGAGCAGTACTTC. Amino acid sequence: CASSVSGTFSYEQYF.

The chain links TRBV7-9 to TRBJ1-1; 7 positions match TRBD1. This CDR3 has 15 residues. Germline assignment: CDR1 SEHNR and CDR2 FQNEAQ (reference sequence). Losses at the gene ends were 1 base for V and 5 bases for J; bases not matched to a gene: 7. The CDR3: CASSLGAGGKTEAFF. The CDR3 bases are TGTGCCAGCAGCTTAGGAGCAGGGGGAAAGACTGAAGCTTTCTTT.

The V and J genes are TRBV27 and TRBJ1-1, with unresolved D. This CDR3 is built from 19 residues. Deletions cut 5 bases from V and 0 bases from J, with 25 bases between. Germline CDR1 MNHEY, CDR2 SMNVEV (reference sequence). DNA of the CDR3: TGTGCCAGCAGTCCCTTATGGCAGGCACACGAATCTTTGAACACTGAAGCTTTCTTT. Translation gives CASSPLWQAHESLNTEAFF.

The CDR3, as DNA: TGCGCCAGCAGCCAAGGGTCCTCCTCCTACGAGCAGTACTTC. Translated: CASSQGSSSYEQYF. The J gene is TRBJ2-7, the V gene TRBV4-3, with unresolved D. Germline lookup yields CDR1 LGHNA and CDR2 YSLEER. Trimming removed 1 base at V and 0 bases at J, with 7 bases between. The CDR3 is 14 residues long.

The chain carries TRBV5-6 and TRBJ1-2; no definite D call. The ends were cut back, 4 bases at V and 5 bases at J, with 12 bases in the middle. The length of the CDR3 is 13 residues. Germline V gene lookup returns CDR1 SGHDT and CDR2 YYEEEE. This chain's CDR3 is CASSPDVGYGYTF. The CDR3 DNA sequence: TGTGCCAGCAGCCCCGACGTTGGTTATGGCTACACCTTC.

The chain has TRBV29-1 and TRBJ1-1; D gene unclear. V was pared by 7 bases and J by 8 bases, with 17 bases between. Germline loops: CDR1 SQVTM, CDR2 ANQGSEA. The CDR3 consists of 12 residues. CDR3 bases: TGCAGCGGTCGGGTCACAGAGCTGGAAGCTTTCTTT. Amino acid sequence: CSGRVTELEAFF. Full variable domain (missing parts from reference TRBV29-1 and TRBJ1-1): SAVISQKPSRDICQRGTSLTIQCQVDSQVTMMFWYRQQPGQSLTLIATANQGSEATYESGFVIDKFPISRPNLTFSTLTVSNMSPEDSSIYLCSGRVTELEAFFGQGTRLTVV.

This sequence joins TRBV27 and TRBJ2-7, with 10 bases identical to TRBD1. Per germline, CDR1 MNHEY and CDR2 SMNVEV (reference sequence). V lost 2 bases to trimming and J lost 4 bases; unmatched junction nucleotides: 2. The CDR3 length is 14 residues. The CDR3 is CASSLGTGVYEQYF. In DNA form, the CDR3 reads TGTGCCAGCAGTTTAGGGACAGGGGTTTACGAGCAGTACTTC.

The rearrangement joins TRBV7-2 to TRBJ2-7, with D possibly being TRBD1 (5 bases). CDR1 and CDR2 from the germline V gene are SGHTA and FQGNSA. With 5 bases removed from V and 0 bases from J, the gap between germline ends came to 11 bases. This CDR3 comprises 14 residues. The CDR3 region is CASSQTDSSYEQYF. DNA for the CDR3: TGTGCCAGCAGCCAGACTGACAGCTCCTACGAGCAGTACTTC. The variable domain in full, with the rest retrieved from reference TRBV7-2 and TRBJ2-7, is GAGVSQSPSNKVTEKGKDVELRCDPISGHTALYWYRQSLGQGLEFLIYFQGNSAPDKSGLPSDRFSAERTGGSVSTLTIQRTQQEDSAVYLCASSQTDSSYEQYFGPGTRLTVT.

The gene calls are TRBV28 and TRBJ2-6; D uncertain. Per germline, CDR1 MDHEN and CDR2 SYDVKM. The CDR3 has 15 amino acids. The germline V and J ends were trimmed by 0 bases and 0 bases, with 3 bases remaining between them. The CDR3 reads CASSLWGSGANVLTF. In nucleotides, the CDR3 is TGTGCCAGCAGTTTATGGGGCTCTGGGGCCAACGTCCTGACTTTC.

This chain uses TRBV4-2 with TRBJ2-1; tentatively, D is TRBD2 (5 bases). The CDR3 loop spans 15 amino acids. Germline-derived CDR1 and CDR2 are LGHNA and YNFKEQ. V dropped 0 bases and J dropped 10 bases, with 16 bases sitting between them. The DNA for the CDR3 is TGTGCCAGCAGCCAAGAGACGAGCAGCGGCAACGAGCAGTTCTTC. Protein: CASSQETSSGNEQFF.

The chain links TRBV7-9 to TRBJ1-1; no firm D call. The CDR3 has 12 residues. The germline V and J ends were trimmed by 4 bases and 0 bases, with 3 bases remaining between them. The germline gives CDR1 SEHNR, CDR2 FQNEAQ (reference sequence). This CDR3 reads CASSSMNTEAFF. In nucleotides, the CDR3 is TGTGCCAGCAGCTCTATGAACACTGAAGCTTTCTTT.

CDR3 sequence reads: CASSQDLGPQGDTQYF. The CDR3 DNA reads TGCGCCAGCAGCCAAGATCTCGGACCCCAGGGGGATACGCAGTATTTT. The genes are TRBV4-1 and TRBJ2-3; a weak D match, TRBD1 (6 bases). In germline, CDR1 is MGHRA, CDR2 YSYEKL. The V end lost 0 bases, the J end lost 6 bases, and 16 bases lay between the germline ends. The CDR3 is 16 amino acids.

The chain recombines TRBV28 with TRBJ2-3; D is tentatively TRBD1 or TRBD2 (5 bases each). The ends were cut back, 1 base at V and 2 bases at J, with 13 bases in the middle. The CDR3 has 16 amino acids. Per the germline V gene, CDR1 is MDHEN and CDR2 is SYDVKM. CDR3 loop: CASSLLPGPHTDTQYF. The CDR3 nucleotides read TGTGCCAGCAGTTTATTGCCGGGACCACACACAGATACGCAGTATTTT. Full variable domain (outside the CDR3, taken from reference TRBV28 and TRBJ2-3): DVKVTQSSRYLVKRTGEKVFLECVQDMDHENMFWYRQDPGLGLRLIYFSYDVKMKEKGDIPEGYSVSREKKERFSLILESASTNQTSMYLCASSLLPGPHTDTQYFGPGTRLTVL.